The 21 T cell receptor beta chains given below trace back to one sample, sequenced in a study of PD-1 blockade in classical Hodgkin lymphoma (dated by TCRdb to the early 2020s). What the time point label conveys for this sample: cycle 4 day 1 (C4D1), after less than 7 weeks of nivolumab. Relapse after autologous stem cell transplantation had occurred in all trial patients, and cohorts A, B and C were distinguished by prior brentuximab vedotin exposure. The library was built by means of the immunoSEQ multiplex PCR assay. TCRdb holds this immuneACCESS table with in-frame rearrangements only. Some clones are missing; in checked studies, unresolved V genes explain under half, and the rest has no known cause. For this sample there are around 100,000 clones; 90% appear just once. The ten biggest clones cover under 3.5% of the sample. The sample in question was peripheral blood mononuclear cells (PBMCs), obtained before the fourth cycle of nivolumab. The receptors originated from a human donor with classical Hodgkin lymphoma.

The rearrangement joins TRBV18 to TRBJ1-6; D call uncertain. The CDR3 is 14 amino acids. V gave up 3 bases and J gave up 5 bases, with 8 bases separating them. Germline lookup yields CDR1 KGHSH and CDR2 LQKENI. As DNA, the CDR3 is TGTGCCAGCTCACCGGAAGGGAATAATTCACCCCTCCACTTT. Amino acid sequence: CASSPEGNNSPLHF. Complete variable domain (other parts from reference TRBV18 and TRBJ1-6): NAGVMQNPRHLVRRRGQEARLRCSPMKGHSHVYWYRQLPEEGLKFMVYLQKENIIDESGMPKERFSAEFPKEGPSILRIQQVVRGDSAAYFCASSPEGNNSPLHFGNGTRLTVT.

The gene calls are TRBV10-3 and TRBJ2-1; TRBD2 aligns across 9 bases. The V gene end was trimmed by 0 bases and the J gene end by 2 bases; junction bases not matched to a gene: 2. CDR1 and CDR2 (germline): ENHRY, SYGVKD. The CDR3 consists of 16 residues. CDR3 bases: TGTGCCATCAGTGAGTCGGGACTAGCCCCCTACAATGAGCAGTTCTTC. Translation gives CAISESGLAPYNEQFF.

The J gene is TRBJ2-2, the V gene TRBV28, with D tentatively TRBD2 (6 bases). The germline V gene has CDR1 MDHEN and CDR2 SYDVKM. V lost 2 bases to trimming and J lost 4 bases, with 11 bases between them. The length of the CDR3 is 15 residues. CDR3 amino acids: CASSLLRLGTGELFF. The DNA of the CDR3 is TGTGCCAGCAGTTTACTTCGACTAGGCACCGGGGAGCTGTTTTTT.

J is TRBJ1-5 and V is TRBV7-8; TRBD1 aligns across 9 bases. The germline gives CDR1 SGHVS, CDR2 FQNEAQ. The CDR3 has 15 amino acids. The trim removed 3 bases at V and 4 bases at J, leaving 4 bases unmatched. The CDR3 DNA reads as TGTGCCAGCAGCTTCGCGGACAGGGGAAATCAGCCCCAGCATTTT. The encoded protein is CASSFADRGNQPQHF.

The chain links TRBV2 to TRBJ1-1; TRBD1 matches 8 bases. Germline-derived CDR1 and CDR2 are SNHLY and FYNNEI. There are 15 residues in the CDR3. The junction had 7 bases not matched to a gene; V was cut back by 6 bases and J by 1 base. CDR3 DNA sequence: TGTGCCAGCAGGACCCGCGGGACAGGGAACACTGAAGCTTTCTTT. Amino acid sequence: CASRTRGTGNTEAFF.

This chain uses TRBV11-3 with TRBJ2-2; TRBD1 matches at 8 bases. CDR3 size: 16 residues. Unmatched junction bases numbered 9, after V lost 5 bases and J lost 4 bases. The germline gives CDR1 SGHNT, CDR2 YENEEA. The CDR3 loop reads CASSLQRQGSTGELFF. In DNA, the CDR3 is TGTGCCAGCAGCCTGCAGAGACAGGGGAGCACCGGGGAGCTGTTTTTT.

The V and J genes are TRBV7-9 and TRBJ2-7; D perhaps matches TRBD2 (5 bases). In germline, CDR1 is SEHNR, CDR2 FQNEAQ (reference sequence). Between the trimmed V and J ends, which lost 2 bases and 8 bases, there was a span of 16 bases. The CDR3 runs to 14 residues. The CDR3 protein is CASSLSLAAYQQYF. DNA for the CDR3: TGTGCCAGCAGCTTATCTCTAGCTGCCTATCAGCAGTACTTC.

DNA for the CDR3: TGTGCCAGCAGTTTCGAGGACAGCGAGAACTCCTATAATTCACCCCTCCACTTT. This encodes CASSFEDSENSYNSPLHF. The V call is TRBV28, the J call TRBJ1-6, with a possible D match to TRBD1 (6 bases). Germline CDR1 reads MDHEN; CDR2 reads SYDVKM. The CDR3 totals 18 residues. Trimming took 3 bases from V and 0 from J, leaving 15 bases between them. Based on the CDR3 plus reference TRBV28 and TRBJ1-6, the full variable domain is DVKVTQSSRYLVKRTGEKVFLECVQDMDHENMFWYRQDPGLGLRLIYFSYDVKMKEKGDIPEGYSVSREKKERFSLILESASTNQTSMYLCASSFEDSENSYNSPLHFGNGTRLTVT.

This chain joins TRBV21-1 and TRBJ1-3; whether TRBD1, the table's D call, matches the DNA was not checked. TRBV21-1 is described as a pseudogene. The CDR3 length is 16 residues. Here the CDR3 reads CASRTWSGRSGNTIYF. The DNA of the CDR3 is TGTGCCAGCAGGACGTGGTCAGGTCGCTCTGGAAACACCATATATTTT.

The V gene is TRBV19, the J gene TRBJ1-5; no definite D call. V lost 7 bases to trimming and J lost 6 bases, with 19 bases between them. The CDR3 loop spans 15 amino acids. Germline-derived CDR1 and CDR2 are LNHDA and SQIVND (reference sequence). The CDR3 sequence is CASTPQDGLGQPQHF. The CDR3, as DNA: TGTGCCAGTACCCCCCAGGACGGTTTAGGTCAGCCCCAGCATTTT.

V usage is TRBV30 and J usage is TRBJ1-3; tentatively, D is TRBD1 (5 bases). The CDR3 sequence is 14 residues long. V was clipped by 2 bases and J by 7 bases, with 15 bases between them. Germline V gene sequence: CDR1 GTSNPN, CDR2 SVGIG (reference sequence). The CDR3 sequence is CAWSIWSGRNTIYF. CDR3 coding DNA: TGTGCCTGGAGTATTTGGTCAGGGCGGAACACCATATATTTT. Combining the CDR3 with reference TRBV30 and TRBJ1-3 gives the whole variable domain SQTIHQWPATLVQPVGSPLSLECTVEGTSNPNLYWYRQAAGRGLQLLFYSVGIGQISSEVPQNLSASRPQDRQFILSSKKLLLSDSGFYLCAWSIWSGRNTIYFGEGSWLTVV.

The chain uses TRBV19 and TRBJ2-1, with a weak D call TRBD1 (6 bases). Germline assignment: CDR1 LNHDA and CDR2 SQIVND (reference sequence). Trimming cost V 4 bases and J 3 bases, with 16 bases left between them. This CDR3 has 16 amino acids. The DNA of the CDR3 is TGTGCCAGTAGTAGGACAGACCAGTTTAACTACAATGAGCAGTTCTTC. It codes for CASSRTDQFNYNEQFF. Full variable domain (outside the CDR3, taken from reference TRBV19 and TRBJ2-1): DGGITQSPKYLFRKEGQNVTLSCEQNLNHDAMYWYRQDPGQGLRLIYYSQIVNDFQKGDIAEGYSVSREKKESFPLTVTSAQKNPTAFYLCASSRTDQFNYNEQFFGPGTRLTVL.

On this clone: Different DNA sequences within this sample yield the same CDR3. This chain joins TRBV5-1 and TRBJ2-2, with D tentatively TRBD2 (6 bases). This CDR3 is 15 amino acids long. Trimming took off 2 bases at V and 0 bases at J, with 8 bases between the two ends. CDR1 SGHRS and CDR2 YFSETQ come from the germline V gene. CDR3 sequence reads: CASSFRDSNTGELFF. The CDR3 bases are TGCGCCAGCAGCTTTCGGGACTCGAACACCGGGGAGCTGTTTTTT.

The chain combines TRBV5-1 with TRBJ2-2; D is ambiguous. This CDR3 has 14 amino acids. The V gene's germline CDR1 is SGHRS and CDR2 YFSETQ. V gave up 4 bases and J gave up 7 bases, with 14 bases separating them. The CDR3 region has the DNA TGCGCCAGCAGCGCGATACAACAGCGCGGGGAGCTGTTTTTT. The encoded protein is CASSAIQQRGELFF.

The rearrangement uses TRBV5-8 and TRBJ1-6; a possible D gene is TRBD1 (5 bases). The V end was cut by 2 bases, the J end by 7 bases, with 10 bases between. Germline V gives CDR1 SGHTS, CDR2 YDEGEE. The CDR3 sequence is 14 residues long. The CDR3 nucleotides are TGTGCCAGCAGCTTAGGGGTCTTAAATTCACCCCTCCACTTT. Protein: CASSLGVLNSPLHF.

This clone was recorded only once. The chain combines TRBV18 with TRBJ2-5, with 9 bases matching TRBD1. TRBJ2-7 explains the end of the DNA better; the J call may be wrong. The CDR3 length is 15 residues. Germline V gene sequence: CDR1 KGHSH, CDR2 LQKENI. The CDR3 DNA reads TGTGCCAGCTCACCACCAATCACAGGGGGCCACGAGCAGTACTTC. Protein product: CASSPPITGGHEQYF.

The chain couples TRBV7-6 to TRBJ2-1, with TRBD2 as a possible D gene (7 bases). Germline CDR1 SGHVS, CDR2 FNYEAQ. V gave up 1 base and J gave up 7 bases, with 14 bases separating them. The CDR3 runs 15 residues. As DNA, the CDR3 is TGTGCCAGCAGCTTAGGGGGGGGGCCGCTGAATGAGCAGTTCTTC. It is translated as CASSLGGGPLNEQFF.

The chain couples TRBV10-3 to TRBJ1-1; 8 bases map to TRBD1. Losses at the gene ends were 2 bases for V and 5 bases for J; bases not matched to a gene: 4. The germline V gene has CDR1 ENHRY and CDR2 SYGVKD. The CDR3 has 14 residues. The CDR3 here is CAISEDRGGTEAFF. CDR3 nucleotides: TGTGCCATCAGTGAGGACAGGGGAGGAACTGAAGCTTTCTTT.

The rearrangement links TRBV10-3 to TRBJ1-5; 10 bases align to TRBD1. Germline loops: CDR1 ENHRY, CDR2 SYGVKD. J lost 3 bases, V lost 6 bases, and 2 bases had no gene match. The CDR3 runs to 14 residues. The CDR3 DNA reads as TGTGCCATCAGCGGGACAGGGGACAATCAGCCCCAGCATTTT. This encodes CAISGTGDNQPQHF.

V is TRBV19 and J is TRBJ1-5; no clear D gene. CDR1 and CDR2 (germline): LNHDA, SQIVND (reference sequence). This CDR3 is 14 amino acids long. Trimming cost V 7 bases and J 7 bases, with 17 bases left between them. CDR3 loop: CASTRSPTPQPQHF. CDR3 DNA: TGTGCCAGTACTCGGAGCCCAACCCCACAGCCCCAGCATTTT.

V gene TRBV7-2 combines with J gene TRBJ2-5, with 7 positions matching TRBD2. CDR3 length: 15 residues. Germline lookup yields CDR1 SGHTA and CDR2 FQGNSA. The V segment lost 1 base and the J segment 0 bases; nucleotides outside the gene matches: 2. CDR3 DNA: TGTGCCAGCAGCTTAGGCGGGGGACACCAAGAGACCCAGTACTTC. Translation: CASSLGGGHQETQYF.